These 28 T cell receptor beta chains originate from one sample sequenced in a study of shared T cell receptors in the human thymus. Method: immunoSEQ multiplex PCR; TCRdb's copy keeps in-frame clones and lacks some. The sample contains about 610,000 clones, roughly 88% of which appear only once. These same data were also listed under a study on human thymus T cells.

The source material was thymocytes. These TCRs come from a boy less than two years old with a congenital heart defect.

V is TRBV27 and J is TRBJ1-2; 7 nucleotides align to TRBD1. Losses at the gene ends were 3 bases for V and 8 bases for J; bases not matched to a gene: 9. There are 14 residues in the CDR3. The germline V gene has CDR1 MNHEY and CDR2 SMNVEV (reference sequence). CDR3 loop: CASSFLQGGLGYTF. DNA for the CDR3: TGTGCCAGCAGTTTCCTTCAGGGGGGTCTGGGCTACACCTTC.

CDR3 amino acids: CASSTPFSRDRDPSGYGYTF. The CDR3, as DNA: TGTGCCAGCTCAACCCCATTCTCCCGGGACAGGGACCCCAGCGGTTATGGCTACACCTTC. The rearrangement links TRBV18 to TRBJ1-2; TRBD1 agrees at 9 bases. The CDR3 is 20 residues long. The V gene's germline CDR1 is KGHSH and CDR2 LQKENI. The J segment lost 5 bases and the V segment lost 5 bases, leaving 24 bases of the junction unmatched.

The chain carries TRBV27 and TRBJ2-2, with 10 positions matching TRBD2. After removal of 3 bases from V and 6 bases from J, the junction contained 7 bases not matched to a gene. In germline, CDR1 is MNHEY, CDR2 SMNVEV (reference sequence). The CDR3 spans 16 residues. This CDR3 reads CASSLLSGRAPGELFF. Written as DNA, the CDR3 is TGTGCCAGCAGTTTGTTGAGCGGGAGGGCCCCCGGGGAGCTGTTTTTT.

The J gene is TRBJ2-6, the V gene TRBV12-2; TRBD2 reflects the table's D call only, with no check against the DNA. TRBV12-2 is annotated as a pseudogene. The CDR3 is 15 amino acids. The CDR3 nucleotides are TGTGCAAGTCCTAGCGCGGGGACTGGGGCCAACGTCCTGACTTTC. Translating gives CASPSAGTGANVLTF.

V usage is TRBV28 and J usage is TRBJ2-5, with TRBD1 matching 8 bases. Germline assignment: CDR1 MDHEN and CDR2 SYDVKM. The CDR3 is made up of 17 amino acids. V was clipped by 3 bases and J by 2 bases; unmatched bases: 11. In DNA form, the CDR3 reads TGTGCCAGCAGTTTGAAGCGCAGACAGGGGCTACAAGAGACCCAGTACTTC. Translation: CASSLKRRQGLQETQYF.

J is TRBJ2-5 and V is TRBV5-1; the match to TRBD1 covers 8 bases. V shed 4 bases and J 3 bases; nucleotides not matched to a gene: 8. Germline-derived CDR1 and CDR2 are SGHRS and YFSETQ. The CDR3 loop spans 15 amino acids. CDR3: CASSAGTGRKETQYF. The CDR3 nucleotides are TGCGCCAGCAGCGCGGGGACAGGTCGAAAAGAGACCCAGTACTTC.

This chain uses TRBV28 with TRBJ2-7; 9 nucleotides line up with TRBD2. CDR3 size: 16 residues. Germline trimming cut 7 bases from V and 2 bases from J; bases unmatched to any gene: 12. The V gene's germline CDR1 is MDHEN and CDR2 SYDVKM. The CDR3 DNA reads as TGTGCCAGCACCCCGATCGGGCTAGCGGGGACCTACGAGCAGTACTTC. It specifies CASTPIGLAGTYEQYF. Full variable domain (remainder filled in from reference TRBV28 and TRBJ2-7): DVKVTQSSRYLVKRTGEKVFLECVQDMDHENMFWYRQDPGLGLRLIYFSYDVKMKEKGDIPEGYSVSREKKERFSLILESASTNQTSMYLCASTPIGLAGTYEQYFGPGTRLTVT.

The V and J genes are TRBV18 and TRBJ1-4; 7 bases align to TRBD1. The germline V gene has CDR1 KGHSH and CDR2 LQKENI. Losses at the gene ends were 6 bases for V and 5 bases for J; bases not matched to a gene: 9. This CDR3 has 15 amino acids. The CDR3 nucleotides read TGTGCCAGCTCCCAAAGGGACAGTTCAAATGAAAAACTGTTTTTT. It codes for CASSQRDSSNEKLFF.

This clone was observed a few times. The chain carries TRBV29-1 and TRBJ2-5, with 7 bases aligning to TRBD2. Trimming cost V 6 bases and J 7 bases; bases outside gene matches: 20. The CDR3 loop spans 16 amino acids. From germline, CDR1 is SQVTM and CDR2 ANQGSEA. The CDR3: CSVPARSSGPVGTQYF. The CDR3 DNA is TGCAGCGTCCCCGCCCGGAGTAGCGGGCCCGTTGGGACCCAGTACTTC.

The genes are TRBV10-2 and TRBJ2-1, with no clear D. CDR1 is WSHSY, CDR2 SAAADI, per germline. Between the trimmed V and J ends, which lost 8 bases and 8 bases, there was a span of 19 bases. The CDR3 is 14 amino acids. The CDR3 loop is CASGFGPRSDEQFF. The CDR3, as DNA: TGCGCCAGCGGGTTTGGCCCCCGGAGCGATGAGCAGTTCTTC.

The rearrangement joins TRBV7-2 to TRBJ2-1; D might be TRBD1 (7 bases). V lost 5 bases, J lost 6 bases, and 11 bases lay in between. There are 13 residues in the CDR3. The germline V gene encodes CDR1 SGHTA and CDR2 FQGNSA. Here the CDR3 reads CASSAGQTNEQFF. In DNA, the CDR3 is TGTGCCAGCAGCGCGGGACAGACCAATGAGCAGTTCTTC.

The chain carries TRBV27 and TRBJ2-3; TRBD2 agrees at 8 bases. CDR3 size: 16 residues. Germline CDR1 reads MNHEY; CDR2 reads SMNVEV (reference sequence). The trim removed 8 bases at V and 6 bases at J, leaving 16 bases unmatched. The CDR3 region is CASRLSGTPPVDTQYF. The CDR3 coding sequence is TGTGCCAGCCGGCTTAGCGGGACCCCTCCAGTGGATACGCAGTATTTT.

The rearrangement links TRBV7-8 to TRBJ2-7, with a possible D match to TRBD2 (7 bases). Trimming left V 4 bases short and J 2 bases short, with 15 bases between. This CDR3 spans 15 amino acids. CDR1 and CDR2 from the germline V gene are SGHVS and FQNEAQ. CDR3 protein: CASSYYRGGPYEQYF. CDR3 in DNA: TGTGCCAGCAGCTATTATAGGGGGGGTCCCTACGAGCAGTACTTC.

The V gene is TRBV6-6, the J gene TRBJ1-1, with D hard to call. CDR3 length equals 11 residues. Trimming stripped 11 bases from V and 1 base from J, with 8 bases between. Germline lookup yields CDR1 MNHNY and CDR2 SVGAGI (reference sequence). CDR3 sequence reads: CAARGNTEAFF. CDR3 in DNA: TGTGCCGCCAGAGGGAACACTGAAGCTTTCTTT.

The rearrangement joins TRBV7-9 to TRBJ2-2; 15 positions agree with TRBD2. Germline-derived CDR1 and CDR2 are SEHNR and FQNEAQ (reference sequence). This CDR3 has 19 amino acids. The V gene end was trimmed by 4 bases and the J gene end by 5 bases; junction bases not matched to a gene: 11. This CDR3 is CASSSPGLAGGGGTGELFF. The CDR3 DNA reads TGTGCCAGCAGCTCGCCGGGACTAGCGGGAGGAGGTGGAACCGGGGAGCTGTTTTTT. The full variable domain, completed using reference TRBV7-9 and TRBJ2-2, is DTGVSQNPRHKITKRGQNVTFRCDPISEHNRLYWYRQTLGQGPEFLTYFQNEAQLEKSRLLSDRFSAERPKGSFSTLEIQRTEQGDSAMYLCASSSPGLAGGGGTGELFFGEGSRLTVL.

This chain links TRBV6-4 with TRBJ2-1; 10 nucleotides line up with TRBD2. Per germline, CDR1 MRHNA and CDR2 SNTAGT. The CDR3 runs 15 residues. V was clipped by 2 bases and J by 9 bases; unmatched bases: 7. CDR3 sequence (DNA): TGTGCCAGCAGTGACGGTACTAGCGGGACCGGTGAGCAGTTCTTC. It yields the protein CASSDGTSGTGEQFF.

V gene TRBV19 combines with J gene TRBJ2-5; D may be TRBD2 (6 bases). Germline-derived CDR1 and CDR2 are LNHDA and SQIVND (reference sequence). The CDR3 has 15 residues. The V end lost 5 bases, the J end lost 6 bases, and 19 bases lay between the germline ends. The CDR3 region has the DNA TGTGCCAGTAGTCCCGTGGGGACTGACATCCAGACCCAGTACTTC. It is translated as CASSPVGTDIQTQYF.

The CDR3 reads CASSQPMTSGDHNEQFF. The CDR3 DNA reads TGTGCCAGCAGCCAACCGATGACTAGCGGGGACCACAATGAGCAGTTCTTC. The genes are TRBV14 and TRBJ2-1, with TRBD2 matching 11 bases. Unmatched junction bases numbered 8, after V lost 2 bases and J lost 5 bases. Germline V gives CDR1 SGHDN, CDR2 FVKESK. The CDR3 runs to 17 residues.

The chain recombines TRBV27 with TRBJ2-7, with D maybe TRBD2 (5 bases). Trimming took 6 bases from V and 4 from J, leaving 19 bases between them. The CDR3 is 15 residues long. Germline V lookup: CDR1 MNHEY, CDR2 SMNVEV (reference sequence). The CDR3 here is CASSPLGRRRYEQYF. Here the CDR3 DNA reads TGTGCCAGCAGCCCCCTTGGGCGGAGGAGGTACGAGCAGTACTTC.

This clone was picked up a small number of times. The chain uses TRBV28 and TRBJ2-3; TRBD2 matches 11 bases. V shed 4 bases, J shed 9 bases, and the junction held 15 bases outside the gene matches. Per germline, CDR1 MDHEN and CDR2 SYDVKM. CDR3 length equals 17 residues. The CDR3 sequence is CASSCFSGRGTHGTQYF. The CDR3 DNA reads as TGTGCCAGCAGTTGCTTTAGCGGGAGGGGCACACACGGGACGCAGTATTTT. Full variable domain (rest looked up from reference TRBV28 and TRBJ2-3): DVKVTQSSRYLVKRTGEKVFLECVQDMDHENMFWYRQDPGLGLRLIYFSYDVKMKEKGDIPEGYSVSREKKERFSLILESASTNQTSMYLCASSCFSGRGTHGTQYFGPGTRLTVL.

The chain combines TRBV28 with TRBJ2-3; D not resolved. V was cut by 6 bases and J by 5 bases, with 15 bases left in between. This CDR3 is built from 14 residues. CDR1 and CDR2 (germline): MDHEN, SYDVKM. CDR3 region: CASSGVSSKDTQYF. CDR3 in DNA: TGTGCCAGCAGCGGAGTGTCGAGTAAAGATACGCAGTATTTT.

This clone was counted between two and nine times. The chain uses TRBV29-1 and TRBJ2-3; the match to TRBD2 covers 8 bases. V was clipped by 2 bases and J by 2 bases; unmatched bases: 6. Germline lookup yields CDR1 SQVTM and CDR2 ANQGSEA. This CDR3 has 15 residues. The CDR3 here is CSVESASGHTDTQYF. The CDR3 DNA reads as TGCAGCGTTGAATCGGCTAGCGGGCACACAGATACGCAGTATTTT.

This sequence joins TRBV11-3 and TRBJ2-1, with 13 bases identical to TRBD2. The CDR3 totals 16 residues. V shed 4 bases, J shed 9 bases, and the junction held 9 bases outside the gene matches. The germline V gene has CDR1 SGHNT and CDR2 YENEEA. The CDR3 region has the DNA TGTGCCAGCAGCTCCCAAGGACTAGCGGGAGATATTGAGCAGTTCTTC. Protein product: CASSSQGLAGDIEQFF. Full variable domain (outside the CDR3, taken from reference TRBV11-3 and TRBJ2-1): EAGVVQSPRYKIIEKKQPVAFWCNPISGHNTLYWYLQNLGQGPELLIRYENEEAVDDSQLPKDRFSAERLKGVDSTLKIQPAELGDSAVYLCASSSQGLAGDIEQFFGPGTRLTVL.

V usage is TRBV11-3 and J usage is TRBJ2-7; 10 bases map to TRBD2. The CDR3 length is 16 residues. Trimming cost V 5 bases and J 2 bases; bases outside gene matches: 9. The germline gives CDR1 SGHNT, CDR2 YENEEA. The CDR3 protein is CASSTKKREGPYEQYF. In nucleotides, the CDR3 is TGTGCCAGCAGCACCAAAAAGCGGGAGGGACCCTACGAGCAGTACTTC.

The chain has TRBV11-1 and TRBJ1-4; 8 nucleotides line up with TRBD1. Germline V lookup: CDR1 SGHAT, CDR2 FQDESV (reference sequence). The CDR3 is 16 amino acids. V lost 2 bases to trimming and J lost 5 bases; unmatched junction nucleotides: 7. For the CDR3, the DNA is TGTGCCAGCAGCTTACTACCGACAGGGGCGAATGAAAAACTGTTTTTT. Protein product: CASSLLPTGANEKLFF.

The chain combines TRBV15 with TRBJ2-7; TRBD2 aligns across 10 bases. Germline loops: CDR1 LNHNV, CDR2 YYDKDF (reference sequence). V lost 2 bases to trimming and J lost 2 bases; unmatched junction nucleotides: 21. This CDR3 has 21 amino acids. CDR3 sequence reads: CATSRLTGTGGEREGTYEQYF. CDR3 DNA: TGTGCCACCAGCAGATTGACGGGTACGGGAGGGGAGCGGGAGGGCACCTACGAGCAGTACTTC.

J is TRBJ2-1 and V is TRBV18; D gene uncertain. The V gene's germline CDR1 is KGHSH and CDR2 LQKENI. The CDR3 loop spans 13 amino acids. V gave up 3 bases and J gave up 3 bases, with 6 bases separating them. CDR3 loop: CASSPYYYNEQFF. The CDR3 DNA reads as TGTGCCAGCTCACCGTACTACTACAATGAGCAGTTCTTC.

The gene calls are TRBV2 and TRBJ1-5, with 11 bases matching TRBD1. Germline assignment: CDR1 SNHLY and CDR2 FYNNEI. Germline trimming cut 7 bases from V and 1 base from J; bases unmatched to any gene: 3. CDR3 length: 15 residues. The CDR3 region is CASKDRGQSNQPQHF. The CDR3 DNA follows: TGTGCCAGCAAGGACAGGGGGCAAAGCAATCAGCCCCAGCATTTT.